Listed below are T cell receptor beta chains from one sample, sequenced in a study of T cells in Graves' hyperthyroidism and ophthalmopathy. TCRdb redid the calling of the multiplex PCR reads with MiXCR, one entry per CDR3 protein. The repertoire consists of about 540,000 distinct CDR3 sequences, with 46% occurring once and the leading ten covering 8% to 8.5%. Sample: peripheral blood or thyroid tissue (not recorded which). These receptors were taken from a woman under 30 with Graves' hyperthyroidism. The CDR3 runs from the conserved cysteine through the conserved F or W.

v_gene	j_gene	CDR3aa
TRBV7-9	TRBJ1-1	CAGLPLLLPGEAFF
TRBV24-1	TRBJ2-2	CATRKTGTGELFF
TRBV7-9	TRBJ1-6	CASSSSLGTPLHF
TRBV7-2	TRBJ2-7	CASSLVLGLGEQYF
TRBV15	TRBJ2-5	CATSIYLCSVPRGEETQYF
TRBV5-1	TRBJ2-7	CASRTPGSYEQYF
TRBV7-3	TRBJ2-2	CASSLLAGVGELFF
TRBV6-1	TRBJ1-5	CASSPPNRQPQHF
TRBV29-1	TRBJ1-2	CSVEALNYGYTF
TRBV9	TRBJ1-6	CASSWTGSDSPLHF
TRBV7-2	TRBJ2-2	CASSQDEGRNTGELFF
TRBV29-1	TRBJ1-2	CSVDGGQGNGYTF
TRBV7-4	TRBJ1-2	CASSLSPGRFNNYGYTF
TRBV2	TRBJ2-6	CASSESGGGSGANVLTF
TRBV6-4	TRBJ1-6	CASRVSYNSPLHF
TRBV7-9	TRBJ2-5	CASSPDREEGETQYF
TRBV7-9	TRBJ1-1	CASSLGGIYPGVTEAFF
TRBV7-3	TRBJ1-1	CASSLTGAVTEAFF
TRBV7-2	TRBJ1-4	CASSRTAFNEKLFF
TRBV7-9	TRBJ2-7	CASSVEQGLEQYF
TRBV25-1	TRBJ1-6	CASSLLGHMNSPLHF
TRBV19	TRBJ2-5	CATLGGETQYF
TRBV29-1	TRBJ1-3	CSVDADSGNTIYF
TRBV10-3	TRBJ2-7	CAIRGPGSYEQYF